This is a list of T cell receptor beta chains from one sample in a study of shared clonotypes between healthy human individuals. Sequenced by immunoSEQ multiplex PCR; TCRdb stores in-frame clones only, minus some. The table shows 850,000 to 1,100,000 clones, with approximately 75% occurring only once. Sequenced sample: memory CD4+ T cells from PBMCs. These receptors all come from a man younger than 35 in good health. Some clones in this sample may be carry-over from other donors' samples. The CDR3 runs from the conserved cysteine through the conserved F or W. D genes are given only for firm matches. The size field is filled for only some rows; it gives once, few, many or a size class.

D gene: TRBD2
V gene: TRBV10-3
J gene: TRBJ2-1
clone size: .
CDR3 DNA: TGTGCCATCAGTGGGACTAGCGGGAGGGCCGAGCAGTTCTTC
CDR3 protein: CAISGTSGRAEQFF

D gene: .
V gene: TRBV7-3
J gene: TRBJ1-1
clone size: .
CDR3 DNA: TGTGCCAGCAGCTTATTGTCTGGGTTTGAAGCTTTCTTT
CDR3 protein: CASSLLSGFEAFF

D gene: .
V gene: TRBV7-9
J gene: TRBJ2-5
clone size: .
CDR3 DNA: TGTGCCAGCAGCCGGACGGGATCCCAAGAGACCCAGTACTTC
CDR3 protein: CASSRTGSQETQYF

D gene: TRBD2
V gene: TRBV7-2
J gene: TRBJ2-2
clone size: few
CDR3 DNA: TGTGCCAGCAGCTTAGGCCTAGCGGGAGGTTTCGGGGAGCTGTTTTTT
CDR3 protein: CASSLGLAGGFGELFF

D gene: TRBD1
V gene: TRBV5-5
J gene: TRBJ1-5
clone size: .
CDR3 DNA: TGTGCCAGCAGCTTGGCCCCGGGACAGGGGAGGGGCAATCAGCCCCAGCATTTT
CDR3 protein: CASSLAPGQGRGNQPQHF

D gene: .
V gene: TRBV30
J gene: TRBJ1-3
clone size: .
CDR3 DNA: TGTGCCTGGAGTGGGGATTTCTCTGGAAACACCATATATTTT
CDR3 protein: CAWSGDFSGNTIYF

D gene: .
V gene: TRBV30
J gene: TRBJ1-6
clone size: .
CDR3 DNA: TGTGCCTGGTCTACAGGCCCTTCACCCCTCCACTTT
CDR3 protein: CAWSTGPSPLHF

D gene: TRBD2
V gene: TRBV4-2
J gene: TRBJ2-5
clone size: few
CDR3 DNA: TGTGCCAGCAGCCCCTTGATAGCGGGTTACCAAGAGACCCAGTACTTC
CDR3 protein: CASSPLIAGYQETQYF

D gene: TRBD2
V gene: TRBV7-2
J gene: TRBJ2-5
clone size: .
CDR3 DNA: TGTGCCAGCAGCTCACGGACTAGCCGGGAGACCCAGTACTTC
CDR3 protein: CASSSRTSRETQYF

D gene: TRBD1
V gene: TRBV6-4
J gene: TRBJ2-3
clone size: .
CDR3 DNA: TGTGCCAGCTCTGTGAGACAGGGGGCCTCAGATACGCAGTATTTT
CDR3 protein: CASSVRQGASDTQYF

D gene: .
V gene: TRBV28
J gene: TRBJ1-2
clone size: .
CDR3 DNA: TGTGCCAGCAGCGGGGGCCTAGATGGCTACACCTTC
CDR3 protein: CASSGGLDGYTF

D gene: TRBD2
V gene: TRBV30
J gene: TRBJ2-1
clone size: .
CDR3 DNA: TGTGCCTGGAGTGTCCTTGCGGGAGGAAATGAGCAGTTCTTC
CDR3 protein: CAWSVLAGGNEQFF

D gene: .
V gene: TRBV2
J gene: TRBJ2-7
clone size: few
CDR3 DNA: TGTGCCAGCAGTGAATCTGGCTACGAGCAGTACTTC
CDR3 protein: CASSESGYEQYF

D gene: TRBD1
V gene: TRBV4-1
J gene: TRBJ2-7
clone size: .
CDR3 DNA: TGCGCCAGCAGCCAGCCGGACAGGGCGCGCGAGCAGTACTTC
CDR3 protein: CASSQPDRAREQYF

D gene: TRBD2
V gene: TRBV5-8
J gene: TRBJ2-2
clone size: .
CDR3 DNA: TGTGCCAGCAGCCTCGGACTAGCGGCGAGGACCGGGGAGCTGTTTTTT
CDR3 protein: CASSLGLAARTGELFF

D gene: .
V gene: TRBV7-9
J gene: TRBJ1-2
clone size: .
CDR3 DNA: TGTGCCAGCTCCAGTGGTGGCAGTGGACTCTATGGCTACACCTTC
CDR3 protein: CASSSGGSGLYGYTF

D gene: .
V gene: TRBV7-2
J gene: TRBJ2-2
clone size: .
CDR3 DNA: TGTGCCAGCAGCTTAAGAGGGGAGCTGTTTTTT
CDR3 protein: CASSLRGELFF

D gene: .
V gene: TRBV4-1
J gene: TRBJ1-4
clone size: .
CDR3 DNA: TGCGCCAGCAGCCAAGCCAATTTTGGATTTGCAACTAATGAAAAACTGTTTTTT
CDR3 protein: CASSQANFGFATNEKLFF

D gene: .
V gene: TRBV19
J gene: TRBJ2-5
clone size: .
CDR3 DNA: TGTGCCACGGGGGTCAGGGGCCAGCAAGAGACCCAGTACTTC
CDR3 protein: CATGVRGQQETQYF

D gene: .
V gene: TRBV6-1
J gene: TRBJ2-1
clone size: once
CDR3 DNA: TGTGCCAGCTCTGTCCAAAGCTATGAGCAGTTCTTC
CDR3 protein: CASSVQSYEQFF

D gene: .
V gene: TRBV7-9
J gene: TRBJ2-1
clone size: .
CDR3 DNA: TGTGCCAGCACCCTAGCCCCGGGGAATGAGCAGTTCTTC
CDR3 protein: CASTLAPGNEQFF

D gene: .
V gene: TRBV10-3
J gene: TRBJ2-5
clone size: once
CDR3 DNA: TGTGCCATCTCACCCCCAGCTGGAGAGACCCAGTACTTC
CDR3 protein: CAISPPAGETQYF

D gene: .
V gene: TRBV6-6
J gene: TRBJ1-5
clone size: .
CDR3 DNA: TGTGCCAGCAGCCTTCCCGACGGCAATCAGCCCCAGCATTTT
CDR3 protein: CASSLPDGNQPQHF

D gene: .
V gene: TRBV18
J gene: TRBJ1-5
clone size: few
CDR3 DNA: TGTGCCAGCTCACCACTTCGAGAAGGGAGCCAGCCCCAGCATTTT
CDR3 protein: CASSPLREGSQPQHF

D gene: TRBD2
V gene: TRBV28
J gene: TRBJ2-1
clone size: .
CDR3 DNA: TGTGCCAGCAGTCGCGAACTAGCGGGTGCCTACAATGAGCAGTTCTTC
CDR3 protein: CASSRELAGAYNEQFF

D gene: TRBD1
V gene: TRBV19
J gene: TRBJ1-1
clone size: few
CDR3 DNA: TGTGCCAGCACCGACAGGGGATCCTACACTGAAGCTTTCTTT
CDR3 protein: CASTDRGSYTEAFF

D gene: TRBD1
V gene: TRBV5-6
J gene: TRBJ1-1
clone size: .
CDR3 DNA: TGTGCCAGCAGCTTGGTGGGGACAGCTGAAGCTTTCTTT
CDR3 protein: CASSLVGTAEAFF

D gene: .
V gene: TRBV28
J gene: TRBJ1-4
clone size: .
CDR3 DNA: TGTGCCAGCATCCCCGGGACATTCAGAGAAAAACTGTTTTTT
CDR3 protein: CASIPGTFREKLFF

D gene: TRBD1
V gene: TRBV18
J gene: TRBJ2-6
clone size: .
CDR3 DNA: TGTGCCAGCTCGAGACAGGGTACCGGCTCTGGGGCCAACGTCCTGACTTTC
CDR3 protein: CASSRQGTGSGANVLTF

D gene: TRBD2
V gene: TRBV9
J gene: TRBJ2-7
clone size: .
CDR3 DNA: TGTGCCAGCAGCGATCGGACTAGCGGGAGCGTAAGCCAGCAGTACTTC
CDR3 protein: CASSDRTSGSVSQQYF

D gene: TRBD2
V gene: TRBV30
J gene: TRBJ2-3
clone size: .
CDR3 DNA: TGTGCCTGGAGTGTCACTAGCGGGAGGGCCTGGGATACGCAGTATTTT
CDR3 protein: CAWSVTSGRAWDTQYF

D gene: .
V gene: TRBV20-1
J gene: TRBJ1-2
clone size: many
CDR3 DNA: TGCAGTGCCTACTTTAACTATGGCTACACCTTC
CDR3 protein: CSAYFNYGYTF

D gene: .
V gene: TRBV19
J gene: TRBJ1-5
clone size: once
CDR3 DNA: TGTGCCAGTAGTATAGATAACCAGCCCCAGCATTTT
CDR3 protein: CASSIDNQPQHF

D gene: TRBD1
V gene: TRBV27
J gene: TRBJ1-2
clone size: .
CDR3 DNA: TGTGCCAGCAGTTTATACGGACAGGGGCGGAACTATGGCTACACCTTC
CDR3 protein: CASSLYGQGRNYGYTF

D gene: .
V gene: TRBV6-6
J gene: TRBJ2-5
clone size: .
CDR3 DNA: TGTGCCAGCAGTTACCAATCGGAGACCCAGTACTTC
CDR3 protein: CASSYQSETQYF

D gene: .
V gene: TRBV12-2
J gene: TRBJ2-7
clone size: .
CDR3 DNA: TGTGCAAGTCGCTTATTCGGGGGAGAGGCCTACGAGCAGTACTTC
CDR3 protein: CASRLFGGEAYEQYF

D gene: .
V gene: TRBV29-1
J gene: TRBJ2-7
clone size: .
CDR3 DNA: TGCAGCGTTGTGACCTATGGGCACTACGAGCAGTACTTC
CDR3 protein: CSVVTYGHYEQYF

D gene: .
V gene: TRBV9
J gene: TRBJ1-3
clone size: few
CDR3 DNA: TGTGCCAGCAGCGTAGAAGGGGGAAACACCATATATTTT
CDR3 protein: CASSVEGGNTIYF